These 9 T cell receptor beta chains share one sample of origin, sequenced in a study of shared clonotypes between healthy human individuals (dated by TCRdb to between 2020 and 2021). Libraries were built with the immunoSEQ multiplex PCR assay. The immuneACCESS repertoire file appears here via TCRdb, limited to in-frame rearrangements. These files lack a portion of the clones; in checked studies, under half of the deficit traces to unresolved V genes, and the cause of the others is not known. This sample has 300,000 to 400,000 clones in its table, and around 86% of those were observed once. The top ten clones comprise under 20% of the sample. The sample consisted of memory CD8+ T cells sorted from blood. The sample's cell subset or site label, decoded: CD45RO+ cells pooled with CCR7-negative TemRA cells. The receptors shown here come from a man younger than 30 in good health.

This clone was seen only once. The CDR3 loop reads CASSPGPNTDTQYF. In DNA form, the CDR3 reads TGTGCCAGCAGCCCAGGCCCCAACACAGATACGCAGTATTTT. The chain couples TRBV13 to TRBJ2-3; D gene uncertain. The CDR3 loop spans 14 amino acids. V was cut by 5 bases and J by 2 bases, with 11 bases left in between. In germline, CDR1 is PRHDT, CDR2 FYEKMQ (reference sequence).

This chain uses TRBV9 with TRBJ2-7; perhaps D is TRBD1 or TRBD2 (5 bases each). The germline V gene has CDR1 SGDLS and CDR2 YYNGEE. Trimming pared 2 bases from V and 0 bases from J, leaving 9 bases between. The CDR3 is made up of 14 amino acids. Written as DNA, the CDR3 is TGTGCCAGCAGCGTGGGACCCAGCTCCTACGAGCAGTACTTC. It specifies CASSVGPSSYEQYF.

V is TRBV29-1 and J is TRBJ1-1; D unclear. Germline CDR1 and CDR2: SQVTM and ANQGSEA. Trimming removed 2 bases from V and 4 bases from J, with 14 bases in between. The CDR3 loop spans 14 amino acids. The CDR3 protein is CSVESEGVATEAFF. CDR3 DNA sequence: TGCAGCGTTGAATCAGAGGGAGTGGCCACTGAAGCTTTCTTT.

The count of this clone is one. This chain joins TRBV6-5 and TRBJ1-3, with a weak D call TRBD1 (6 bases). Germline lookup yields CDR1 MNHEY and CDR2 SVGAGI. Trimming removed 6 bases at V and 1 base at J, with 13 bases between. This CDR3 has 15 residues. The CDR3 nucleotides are TGTGCCAGCAGGATCGCAGGGGATTCTGGAAACACCATATATTTT. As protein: CASRIAGDSGNTIYF.

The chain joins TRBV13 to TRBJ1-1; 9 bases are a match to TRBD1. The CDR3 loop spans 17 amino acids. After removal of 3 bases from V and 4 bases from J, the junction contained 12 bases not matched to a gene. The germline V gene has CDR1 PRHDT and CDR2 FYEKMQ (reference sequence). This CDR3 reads CASSLGTGGLVGTEAFF. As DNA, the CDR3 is TGTGCCAGCAGCTTGGGCACAGGGGGCCTTGTCGGCACTGAAGCTTTCTTT.

CDR3 residues: CASSVAFTLAGETQYF. CDR3 nucleotide sequence: TGTGCCAGCAGTGTTGCTTTTACCCTAGCGGGCGAGACCCAGTACTTC. The chain uses TRBV28 and TRBJ2-5, with 8 bases that match TRBD2. CDR3 size: 16 residues. The V and J ends lost 5 bases and 5 bases, in that order; junction bases with no gene match: 13. CDR1 and CDR2 (germline): MDHEN, SYDVKM.

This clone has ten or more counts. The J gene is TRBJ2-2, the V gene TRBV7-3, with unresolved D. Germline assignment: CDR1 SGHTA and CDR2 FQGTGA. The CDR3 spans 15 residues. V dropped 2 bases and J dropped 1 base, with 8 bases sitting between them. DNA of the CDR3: TGTGCCAGCAGCTTAGGTACAGAGAACACCGGGGAGCTGTTTTTT. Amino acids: CASSLGTENTGELFF.

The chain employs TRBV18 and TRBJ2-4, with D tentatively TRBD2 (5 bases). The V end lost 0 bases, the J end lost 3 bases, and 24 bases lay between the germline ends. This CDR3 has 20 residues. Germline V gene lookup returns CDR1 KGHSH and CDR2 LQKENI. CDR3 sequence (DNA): TGTGCCAGCTCACCACCGAGGCAGGCCGATCTACTGGGAGACAAAAACATTCAGTACTTC. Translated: CASSPPRQADLLGDKNIQYF.

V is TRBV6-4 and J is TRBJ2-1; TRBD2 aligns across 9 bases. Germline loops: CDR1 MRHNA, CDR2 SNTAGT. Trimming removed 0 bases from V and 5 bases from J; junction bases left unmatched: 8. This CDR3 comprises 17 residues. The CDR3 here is CASSDSSLTSGDNEQFF. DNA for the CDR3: TGTGCCAGCAGTGACTCGAGTCTGACTAGCGGCGACAATGAGCAGTTCTTC.